The 27 T cell receptor beta chains presented below share a single source sample, sequenced in a study of blood T cells in healthy people across ages. The authors ran a second PCR of about 7 to 12 cycles using a sample-barcoded 5' primer and a J-beta primer mix. TCRdb re-called the 5' RACE reads with MiXCR, one entry per CDR3 protein. The sample lists some 900,000 distinct CDR3 sequences; about 48% were seen once. Source material: blood. These receptors were obtained from a man aged 25-40 years in good health.

This chain uses TRBV20-1 with TRBJ2-7, with D perhaps TRBD2 (6 bases). CDR1 and CDR2 from the germline V gene are DFQATT and SNEGSKA (reference sequence). V dropped 7 bases and J dropped 3 bases, with 16 bases sitting between them. The CDR3 is 13 amino acids. CDR3 protein: CSGRAGLYYEQYF. Written as DNA, the CDR3 is TGCAGTGGGAGAGCAGGACTATACTACGAGCAGTACTTC.

The chain uses TRBV20-1 and TRBJ2-7; D assignment may be TRBD1 or TRBD2 (5 bases each). CDR3 length: 17 residues. Trimming took 6 bases from V and 0 from J, leaving 24 bases between them. CDR1 and CDR2 from the germline V gene are DFQATT and SNEGSKA (reference sequence). This chain's CDR3 is CSAIYVGTDALSYEQYF. CDR3 nucleotide sequence: TGCAGTGCGATCTACGTAGGGACGGACGCCCTCTCCTACGAGCAGTACTTC.

This clonotype showed up just a few times. The genes are TRBV27 and TRBJ2-1; D gene ambiguous. The CDR3 has 15 residues. Germline loops: CDR1 MNHEY, CDR2 SMNVEV (reference sequence). The germline V and J ends were trimmed by 0 bases and 2 bases, with 8 bases remaining between them. DNA for the CDR3: TGTGCCAGCAGTTTATCGGGCTCGACCTACAATGAGCAGTTCTTC. Residues: CASSLSGSTYNEQFF.

The table lists this clonotype with a few counts. This chain links TRBV4-1 with TRBJ2-2, with 12 bases lining up with TRBD2. The V gene's germline CDR1 is MGHRA and CDR2 YSYEKL. Losses at the gene ends were 4 bases for V and 4 bases for J; bases not matched to a gene: 7. The CDR3 runs 17 residues. DNA of the CDR3: TGCGCCAGCAGCCTTAAGACTAGCGGGGGCTTCACCGGGGAGCTGTTTTTT. This encodes CASSLKTSGGFTGELFF.

The CDR3 loop is CSVQERGGTDTQYF. The CDR3 DNA reads as TGCAGTGTCCAAGAGCGGGGTGGCACAGATACGCAGTATTTT. This chain joins TRBV20-1 and TRBJ2-3; TRBD2 agrees at 7 bases. With 7 bases clipped from V and 1 base from J, the junction kept 8 bases outside the gene matches. Germline V gene data show CDR1 as DFQATT and CDR2 as SNEGSKA (reference sequence). The CDR3 extends over 14 amino acids.

The chain is built from TRBV4-3 and TRBJ2-1; 11 nucleotides line up with TRBD1. The CDR3 runs to 18 residues. The V and J ends lost 0 bases and 4 bases, in that order; junction bases with no gene match: 8. Germline CDR1 and CDR2: LGHNA and YSLEER. The CDR3 nucleotides read TGCGCCAGCAGCCAAGATGGGTTAGGGACAGGGGGGTACAATGAGCAGTTCTTC. Its translation is CASSQDGLGTGGYNEQFF.

The chain has TRBV29-1 and TRBJ1-4, with a possible D match to TRBD1 (6 bases). V dropped 5 bases and J dropped 5 bases, with 9 bases sitting between them. CDR1 and CDR2 from the germline V gene are SQVTM and ANQGSEA. The CDR3 extends over 12 amino acids. DNA of the CDR3: TGCAGCGTTCGGGGGCGAAATGAAAAACTGTTTTTT. It specifies CSVRGRNEKLFF.

In this sample, this clonotype turned up a few times. The chain couples TRBV28 to TRBJ2-3; TRBD2 is a possible D gene (5 bases). The CDR3 sequence is 17 residues long. Germline loops: CDR1 MDHEN, CDR2 SYDVKM. Trimming removed 4 bases from V and 0 bases from J, with 17 bases in between. The CDR3 sequence: CASSYPLPGSSTDTQYF. CDR3 in DNA: TGTGCCAGCAGTTATCCCTTGCCGGGAAGCAGCACAGATACGCAGTATTTT.

This clonotype showed up just once. Mismatch with germline at one junction end may stem from a read error. The chain employs TRBV5-1 and TRBJ2-5; D uncertain. The length of the CDR3 is 14 residues. Germline CDR1 reads SGHRS; CDR2 reads YFSETQ. CDR3 protein: CANSLLQSQETQYF. The CDR3 region has the DNA TGCGCCAACAGCTTGCTGCAGTCCCAAGAGACCCAGTACTTC.

This chain joins TRBV4-1 and TRBJ2-7; maybe TRBD2 (6 bases). The ends were cut back, 0 bases at V and 7 bases at J, with 28 bases in the middle. The V gene's germline CDR1 is MGHRA and CDR2 YSYEKL. This CDR3 spans 19 amino acids. CDR3 residues: CASSQDRDAGRTTLLEQYF. In DNA form, the CDR3 reads TGCGCCAGCAGCCAAGATCGGGACGCGGGGCGGACAACACTCTTGGAGCAGTACTTC.

The gene calls are TRBV7-9 and TRBJ2-3, with D tentatively TRBD1 or TRBD2 (5 bases each). Germline CDR1 SEHNR, CDR2 FQNEAQ (reference sequence). With 5 bases removed from V and 4 bases from J, the gap between germline ends came to 16 bases. This CDR3 comprises 15 residues. DNA for the CDR3: TGTGCCAGCAGCCCGGGACCCAGACAAGCAGATACGCAGTATTTT. Amino acid sequence: CASSPGPRQADTQYF.

The chain links TRBV5-1 to TRBJ1-2, with a tentative D call TRBD1 (5 bases). The CDR3 covers 16 residues. Trimming pared 5 bases from V and 7 bases from J, leaving 24 bases between. Germline CDR1 and CDR2: SGHRS and YFSETQ. CDR3 nucleotide sequence: TGCGCCAGCAGTCAAAGTCACGGGGGAGGAATTACTGGCTACACCTTC. It yields the protein CASSQSHGGGITGYTF.

This clonotype turned up a few times. The chain is built from TRBV27 and TRBJ2-5; TRBD2 agrees at 7 bases. Germline lookup yields CDR1 MNHEY and CDR2 SMNVEV (reference sequence). The ends lost 4 bases at V and 1 base at J; junction bases unmatched: 9. CDR3 length: 16 amino acids. In nucleotides, the CDR3 is TGTGCCAGCAGTTCCACTCAAGCGGGGCCCCAAGAGACCCAGTACTTC. Protein: CASSSTQAGPQETQYF.

V and J are TRBV24-1 and TRBJ1-5; 10 bases map to TRBD1. The CDR3 is made up of 16 amino acids. Germline-derived CDR1 and CDR2 are KGHDR and SFDVKD. V gave up 3 bases and J gave up 4 bases; unmatched junction bases: 5. CDR3 sequence (DNA): TGTGCCACCAGTGATCCGGGACAGGGGATGAATCAGCCCCAGCATTTT. Amino acid sequence: CATSDPGQGMNQPQHF.

The rearrangement links TRBV5-1 to TRBJ2-5; D perhaps matches TRBD2 (5 bases). The ends were cut back, 0 bases at V and 1 base at J, with 10 bases in the middle. Per the germline V gene, CDR1 is SGHRS and CDR2 is YFSETQ. The CDR3 sequence is 15 residues long. CDR3 protein: CASSLVRAPQETQYF. In DNA form, the CDR3 reads TGCGCCAGCAGCTTGGTGCGGGCCCCCCAAGAGACCCAGTACTTC.

This chain links TRBV29-1 with TRBJ2-1; weak D call: TRBD1 (6 bases). V lost 3 bases to trimming and J lost 6 bases, with 18 bases between them. The CDR3 extends over 15 amino acids. The germline V gene encodes CDR1 SQVTM and CDR2 ANQGSEA. The CDR3 loop reads CSVEAPPGQTNEQFF. The CDR3 DNA sequence: TGCAGCGTTGAGGCCCCACCGGGACAAACCAATGAGCAGTTCTTC.

The rearrangement uses TRBV18 and TRBJ2-3; D is perhaps TRBD2 (7 bases). The CDR3 contains 17 residues. CDR1 KGHSH and CDR2 LQKENI come from the germline V gene. V lost 3 bases and J lost 4, with 20 bases in between. This CDR3 reads CASSPGPRGGPADTQYF. The CDR3 DNA reads as TGTGCCAGCTCACCGGGTCCAAGGGGGGGGCCGGCAGATACGCAGTATTTT.

The chain combines TRBV7-9 with TRBJ2-3; 8 bases line up with TRBD2. Trimming cost V 1 base and J 2 bases; bases outside gene matches: 11. This CDR3 has 18 amino acids. Germline V CDR1 and CDR2: SEHNR, FQNEAQ (reference sequence). CDR3 residues: CASSLGGTAGGLTDTQYF. In nucleotides, the CDR3 is TGTGCCAGCAGCTTAGGCGGTACGGCGGGGGGCCTCACAGATACGCAGTATTTT.

The chain has TRBV9 and TRBJ2-1; TRBD2 aligns across 8 bases. Trimming at V came to 4 bases and at J to 0 bases, leaving 3 bases not matched to a gene. Germline V gene data show CDR1 as SGDLS and CDR2 as YYNGEE. The CDR3 is 15 residues long. CDR3 sequence reads: CASSIGGASYNEQFF. The CDR3 DNA follows: TGTGCCAGCAGCATCGGGGGGGCCTCCTACAATGAGCAGTTCTTC. Looking up the rest from reference TRBV9 and TRBJ2-1 gives the full variable domain: DSGVTQTPKHLITATGQRVTLRCSPRSGDLSVYWYQQSLDQGLQFLIQYYNGEERAKGNILERFSAQQFPDLHSELNLSSLELGDSALYFCASSIGGASYNEQFFGPGTRLTVL.

The chain's CDR3 is CSVRGQVLGNEQFF. CDR3 sequence (DNA): TGCAGCGTTCGGGGACAGGTCCTTGGGAATGAGCAGTTCTTC. The gene calls are TRBV29-1 and TRBJ2-1, with 8 bases matching TRBD1. With V trimmed by 5 bases and J by 7 bases, 10 bases remained unmatched. The germline V gene encodes CDR1 SQVTM and CDR2 ANQGSEA. The CDR3 contains 14 residues.

The chain recombines TRBV28 with TRBJ2-3; 11 bases map to TRBD1. The CDR3 runs 16 residues. Per the germline V gene, CDR1 is MDHEN and CDR2 is SYDVKM. The J segment lost 8 bases and the V segment lost 5 bases, leaving 12 bases of the junction unmatched. The CDR3 DNA sequence: TGTGCCAGCAGTACCCGGACAGGGGGCTCGGGAGGTACGCAGTATTTT. Encoded protein: CASSTRTGGSGGTQYF.

A note on this clonotype: A much larger clone lies one base from this, so it may be a read error. The V call is TRBV20-1, the J call TRBJ1-2, with no clear D. V was cut by 3 bases and J by 7 bases, with 9 bases left in between. CDR1 DFQATT and CDR2 SNEGSKA come from the germline V gene (reference sequence). The CDR3 contains 11 residues. The DNA for the CDR3 is TGCAGTGCTAGTACGGCTCTTGGCTACACCTTC. Its translation is CSASTALGYTF.

This rearrangement joins TRBV6-5 to TRBJ1-4; 10 positions match TRBD1. V gave up 0 bases and J gave up 8 bases; unmatched junction bases: 6. CDR1 is MNHEY and CDR2 is SVGAGI in the germline V gene. The CDR3 sequence is 16 residues long. The CDR3 loop is CASSYSTDRGPEKLFF. The CDR3 bases are TGTGCCAGCAGTTACTCGACTGACAGGGGGCCAGAAAAACTGTTTTTT.

A remark on this clonotype: One base away lies a much larger clone, so this may be a sequencing read error. This chain uses TRBV7-9 with TRBJ2-5; D uncertain. The CDR3 has 14 residues. The germline V gene encodes CDR1 SEHNR and CDR2 FQNEAQ (reference sequence). CDR3 nucleotide sequence: TGTGCCAGCAGCTTAGGGCAGAGTAAGGAGACCCAGTGCTTC. Protein sequence: CASSLGQSKETQCF.

This CDR3 reads CATSLGRHQETQYF. The CDR3 DNA reads TGTGCCACCAGTTTAGGCAGGCACCAAGAGACCCAGTACTTC. The chain carries TRBV24-1 and TRBJ2-5; D gene uncertain. CDR3 length: 14 residues. The germline V and J ends were trimmed by 6 bases and 0 bases, with 10 bases remaining between them. The germline gives CDR1 KGHDR, CDR2 SFDVKD.

This chain links TRBV7-9 with TRBJ1-1; D uncertain. The germline gives CDR1 SEHNR, CDR2 FQNEAQ (reference sequence). The CDR3 contains 14 residues. Trimming stripped 6 bases from V and 1 base from J, with 12 bases between. CDR3: CASRNQQANTEAFF. The CDR3 DNA is TGTGCCAGCAGGAACCAACAAGCGAACACTGAAGCTTTCTTT.

This clonotype was seen at least ten times. The rearrangement links TRBV5-1 to TRBJ2-7, with D possibly being TRBD2 (5 bases). Trimming stripped 4 bases from V and 0 bases from J, with 14 bases between. This CDR3 has 15 amino acids. Germline CDR1 SGHRS, CDR2 YFSETQ. This chain's CDR3 is CASSLTEGFSYEQYF. In DNA, the CDR3 is TGCGCCAGCAGCCTTACCGAGGGATTCTCCTACGAGCAGTACTTC.